This TCR beta chain was found in a study of blood T cell repertoires in COVID-19. In the study overall: The United States, Italy and Spain supplied acute and convalescent COVID-19 samples. T cells, B-cell-depleted T cells, or PBMCs provided the cDNA or gDNA that served as material.

In the original analysis: How many nucleated cells were present was estimated from reference gene primer amplification. Assay: immunoSEQ multiplex PCR; the TCRdb copy retains only in-frame clones and omits some. Clone size and V and J calls were adopted from that table, with D and trimming inferred from the DNA. The sample carries about 260,000 clones, 88% recorded once. Enrollees, roughly 18 to 90 years old, lived in roughly 24 US areas. CDR1 is SGHTA, CDR2 FQGNSA, per germline. The CDR3 is 14 amino acids. Trimming took 5 bases from V and 0 from J, leaving 8 bases between them. The sample taken for sequencing was PBMCs or T cells enriched from blood (not recorded which). This TCR came from a woman aged 40-49 years with acute COVID-19. V is TRBV7-2 and J is TRBJ2-1, with D unclear. The CDR3 region is CASSRTGSYNEQFF. The CDR3, as DNA: TGTGCCAGCAGCCGCACTGGCTCCTACAATGAGCAGTTCTTC.